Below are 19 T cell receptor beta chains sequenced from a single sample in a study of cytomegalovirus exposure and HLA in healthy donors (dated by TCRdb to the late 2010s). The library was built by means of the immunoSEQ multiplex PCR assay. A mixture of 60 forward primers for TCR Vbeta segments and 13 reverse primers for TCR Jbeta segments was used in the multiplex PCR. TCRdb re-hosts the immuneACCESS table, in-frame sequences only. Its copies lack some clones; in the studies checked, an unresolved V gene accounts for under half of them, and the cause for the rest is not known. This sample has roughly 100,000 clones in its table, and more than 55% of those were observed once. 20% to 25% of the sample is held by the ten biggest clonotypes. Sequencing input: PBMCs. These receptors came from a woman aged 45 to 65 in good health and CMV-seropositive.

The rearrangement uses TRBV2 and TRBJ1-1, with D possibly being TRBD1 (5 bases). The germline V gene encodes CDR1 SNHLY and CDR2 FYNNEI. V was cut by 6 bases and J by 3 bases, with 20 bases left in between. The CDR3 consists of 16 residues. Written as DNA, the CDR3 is TGTGCCAGCAGGGGGGGTGGGTTCCTCCGGGACACTGAAGCTTTCTTT. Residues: CASRGGGFLRDTEAFF.

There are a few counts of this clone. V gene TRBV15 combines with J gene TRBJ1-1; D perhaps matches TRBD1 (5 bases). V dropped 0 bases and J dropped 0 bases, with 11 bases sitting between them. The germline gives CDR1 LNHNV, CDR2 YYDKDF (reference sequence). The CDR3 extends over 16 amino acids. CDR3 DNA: TGTGCCACCAGCAGAGATCAGGGCGCTATGAACACTGAAGCTTTCTTT. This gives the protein CATSRDQGAMNTEAFF.

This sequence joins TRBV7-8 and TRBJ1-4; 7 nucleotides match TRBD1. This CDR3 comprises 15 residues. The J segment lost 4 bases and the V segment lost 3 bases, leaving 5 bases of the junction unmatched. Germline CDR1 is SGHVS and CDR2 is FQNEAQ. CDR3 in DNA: TGTGCCAGCAGCTTTTTGGACAGGAGTAATGAAAAACTGTTTTTT. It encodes CASSFLDRSNEKLFF.

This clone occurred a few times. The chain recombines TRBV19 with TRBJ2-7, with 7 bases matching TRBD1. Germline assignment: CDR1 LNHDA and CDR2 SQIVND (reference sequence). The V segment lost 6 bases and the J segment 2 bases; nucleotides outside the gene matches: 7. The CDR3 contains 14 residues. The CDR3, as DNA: TGTGCCAGTAGCCTAGGGGGCGTTGCCTACGAGCAGTACTTC. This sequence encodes CASSLGGVAYEQYF. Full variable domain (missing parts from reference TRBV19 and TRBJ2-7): DGGITQSPKYLFRKEGQNVTLSCEQNLNHDAMYWYRQDPGQGLRLIYYSQIVNDFQKGDIAEGYSVSREKKESFPLTVTSAQKNPTAFYLCASSLGGVAYEQYFGPGTRLTVT.

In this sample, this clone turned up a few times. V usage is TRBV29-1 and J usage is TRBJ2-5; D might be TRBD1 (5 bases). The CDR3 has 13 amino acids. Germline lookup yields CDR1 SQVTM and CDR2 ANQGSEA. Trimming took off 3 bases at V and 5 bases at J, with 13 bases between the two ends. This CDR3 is CSVDRAVGETQYF. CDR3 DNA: TGCAGCGTTGACAGGGCCGTTGGCGAGACCCAGTACTTC.

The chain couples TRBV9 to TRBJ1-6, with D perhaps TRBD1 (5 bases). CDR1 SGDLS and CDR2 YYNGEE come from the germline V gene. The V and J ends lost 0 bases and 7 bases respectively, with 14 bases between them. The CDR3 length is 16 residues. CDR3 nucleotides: TGTGCCAGCAGCGTAGACCCCACGGGGGGAAATTCACCCCTCCACTTT. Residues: CASSVDPTGGNSPLHF.

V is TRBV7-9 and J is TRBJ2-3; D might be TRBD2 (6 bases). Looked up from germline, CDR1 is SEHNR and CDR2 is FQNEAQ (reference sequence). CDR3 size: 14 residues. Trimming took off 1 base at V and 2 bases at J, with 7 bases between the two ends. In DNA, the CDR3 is TGTGCCAGCAGCTTAGGACTAGTCACAGATACGCAGTATTTT. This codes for CASSLGLVTDTQYF.

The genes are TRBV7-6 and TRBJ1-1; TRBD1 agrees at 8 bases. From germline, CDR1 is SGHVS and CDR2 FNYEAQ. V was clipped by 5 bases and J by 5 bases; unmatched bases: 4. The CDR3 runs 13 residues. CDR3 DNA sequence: TGTGCCAGCAGCCAGGACAGGGATACTGAAGCTTTCTTT. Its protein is CASSQDRDTEAFF.

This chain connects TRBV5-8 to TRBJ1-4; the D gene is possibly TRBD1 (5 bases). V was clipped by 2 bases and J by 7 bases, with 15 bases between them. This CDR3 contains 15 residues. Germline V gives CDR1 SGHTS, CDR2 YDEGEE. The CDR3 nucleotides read TGTGCCAGCAGCTTAGGGGATCCCAATAGTGAAAAACTGTTTTTT. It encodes CASSLGDPNSEKLFF.

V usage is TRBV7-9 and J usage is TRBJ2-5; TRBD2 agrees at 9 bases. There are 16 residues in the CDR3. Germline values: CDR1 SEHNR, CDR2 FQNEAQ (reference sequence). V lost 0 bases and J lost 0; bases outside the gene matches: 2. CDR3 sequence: CASSLAAGGNQETQYF. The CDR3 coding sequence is TGTGCCAGCAGCTTAGCGGCGGGGGGGAACCAAGAGACCCAGTACTTC.

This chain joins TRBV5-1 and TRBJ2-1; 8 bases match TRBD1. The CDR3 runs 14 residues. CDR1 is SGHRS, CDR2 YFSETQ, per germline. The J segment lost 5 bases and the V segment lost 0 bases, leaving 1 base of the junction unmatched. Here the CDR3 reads CASSLETGDNEQFF. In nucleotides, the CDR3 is TGCGCCAGCAGCTTGGAGACAGGGGACAATGAGCAGTTCTTC. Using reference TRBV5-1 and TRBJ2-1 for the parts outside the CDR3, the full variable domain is KAGVTQTPRYLIKTRGQQVTLSCSPISGHRSVSWYQQTPGQGLQFLFEYFSETQRNKGNFPGRFSGRQFSNSRSEMNVSTLELGDSALYLCASSLETGDNEQFFGPGTRLTVL.

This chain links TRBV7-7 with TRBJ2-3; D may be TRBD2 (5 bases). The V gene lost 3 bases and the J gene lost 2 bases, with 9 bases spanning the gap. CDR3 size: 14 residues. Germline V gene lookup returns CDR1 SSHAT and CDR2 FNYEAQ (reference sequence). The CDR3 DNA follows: TGTGCCAGCAGCTTGGCCGGGGACACAGATACGCAGTATTTT. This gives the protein CASSLAGDTDTQYF.

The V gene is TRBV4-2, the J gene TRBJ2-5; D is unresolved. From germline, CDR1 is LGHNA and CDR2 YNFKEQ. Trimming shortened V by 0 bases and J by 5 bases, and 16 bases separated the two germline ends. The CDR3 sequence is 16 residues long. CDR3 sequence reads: CASSQEASSGGETQYF. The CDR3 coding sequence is TGTGCCAGCAGCCAAGAGGCTTCTAGTGGTGGGGAGACCCAGTACTTC.

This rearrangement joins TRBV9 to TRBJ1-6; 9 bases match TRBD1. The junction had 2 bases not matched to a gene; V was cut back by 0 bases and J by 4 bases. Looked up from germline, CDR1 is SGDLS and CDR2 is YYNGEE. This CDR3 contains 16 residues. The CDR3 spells CASSVGTGAYNSPLHF. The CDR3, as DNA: TGTGCCAGCAGCGTAGGGACAGGGGCTTATAATTCACCCCTCCACTTT.

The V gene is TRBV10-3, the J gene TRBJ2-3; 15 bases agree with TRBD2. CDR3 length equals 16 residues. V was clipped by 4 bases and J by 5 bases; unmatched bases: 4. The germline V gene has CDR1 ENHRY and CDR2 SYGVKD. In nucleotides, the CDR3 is TGTGCCATCAGTGCAGGACTAGCGGGGGGGTTAGATACGCAGTATTTT. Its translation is CAISAGLAGGLDTQYF.

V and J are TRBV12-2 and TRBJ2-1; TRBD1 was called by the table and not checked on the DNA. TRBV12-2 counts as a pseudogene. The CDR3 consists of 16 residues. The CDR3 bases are TGTGCAAGTCGCTCCGCGATAGGGGTTCGGGACAATGAGCAGTTCTTC. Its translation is CASRSAIGVRDNEQFF.

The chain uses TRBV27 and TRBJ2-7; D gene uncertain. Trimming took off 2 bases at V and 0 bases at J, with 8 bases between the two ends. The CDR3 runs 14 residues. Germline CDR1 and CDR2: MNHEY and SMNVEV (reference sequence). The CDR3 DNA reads TGTGCCAGCAGTTTAGGAGTGAGCTCCTACGAGCAGTACTTC. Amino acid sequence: CASSLGVSSYEQYF.

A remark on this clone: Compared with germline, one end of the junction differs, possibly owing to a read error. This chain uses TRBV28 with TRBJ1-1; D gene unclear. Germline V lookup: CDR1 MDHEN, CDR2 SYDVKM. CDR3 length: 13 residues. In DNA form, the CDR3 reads TGTGCCAGCAGCTTATCTAGGAACACTGAAGCTTTCTTT. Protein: CASSLSRNTEAFF.

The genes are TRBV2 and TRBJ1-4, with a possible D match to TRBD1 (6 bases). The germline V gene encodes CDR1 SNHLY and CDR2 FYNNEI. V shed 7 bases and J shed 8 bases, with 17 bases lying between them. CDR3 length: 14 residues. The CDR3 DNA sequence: TGTGCCAGCAAAATGGCAGCGCAGGGGGAAAAACTGTTTTTT. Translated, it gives CASKMAAQGEKLFF.